The present T cell receptor beta chain was sequenced within a study of graft-versus-host responses after intestinal transplantation. General observations from the study: Peak circulating GvH clone levels were associated with early post-transplant HvG declines.

Sequenced by immunoSEQ multiplex PCR; TCRdb stores in-frame clones only, minus some. The sample consists of fewer than 45,000 clones, about 90% of them appearing once. The germline gives CDR1 MNHEY, CDR2 SVGAGI. V lost 0 bases and J lost 0, with 5 bases in between. The CDR3 loop spans 15 amino acids. Notes on this clone: Antigen unknown.

The sequence derives from a human patient who received an intestinal transplant, so some T cells may come from the graft donor. The specimen was PBMCs, collected approximately 310 days after intestinal transplant. The chain carries TRBV6-5 and TRBJ2-2, with D unresolved. The CDR3 sequence: CASSYSRANTGELFF. The CDR3 DNA follows: TGTGCCAGCAGTTACTCGAGAGCGAACACCGGGGAGCTGTTTTTT.